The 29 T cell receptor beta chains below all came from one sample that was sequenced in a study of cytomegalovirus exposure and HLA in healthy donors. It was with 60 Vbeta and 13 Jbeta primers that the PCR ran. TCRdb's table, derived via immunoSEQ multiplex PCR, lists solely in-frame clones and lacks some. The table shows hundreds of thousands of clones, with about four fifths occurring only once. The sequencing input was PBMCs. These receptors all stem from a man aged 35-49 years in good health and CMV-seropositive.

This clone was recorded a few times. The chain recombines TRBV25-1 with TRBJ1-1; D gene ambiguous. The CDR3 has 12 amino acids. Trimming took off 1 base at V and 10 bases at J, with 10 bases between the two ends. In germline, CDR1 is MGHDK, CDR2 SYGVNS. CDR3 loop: CASSEFDRRAFF. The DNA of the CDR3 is TGTGCCAGCAGTGAATTCGATAGGAGAGCTTTCTTT.

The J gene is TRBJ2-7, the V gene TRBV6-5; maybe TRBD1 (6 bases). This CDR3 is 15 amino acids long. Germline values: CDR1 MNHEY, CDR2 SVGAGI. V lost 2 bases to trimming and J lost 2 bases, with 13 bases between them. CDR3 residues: CASSYGYRAPYEQYF. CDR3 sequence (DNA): TGTGCCAGCAGTTACGGGTACAGGGCCCCCTACGAGCAGTACTTC.

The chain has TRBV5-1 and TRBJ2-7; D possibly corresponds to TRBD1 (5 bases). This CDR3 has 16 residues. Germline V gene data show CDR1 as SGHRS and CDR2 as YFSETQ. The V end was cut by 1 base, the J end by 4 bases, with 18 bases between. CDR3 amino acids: CASSLRGARAGYEQYF. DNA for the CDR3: TGCGCCAGCAGCTTGCGTGGTGCCAGGGCTGGGTACGAGCAGTACTTC. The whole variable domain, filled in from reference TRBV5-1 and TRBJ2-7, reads KAGVTQTPRYLIKTRGQQVTLSCSPISGHRSVSWYQQTPGQGLQFLFEYFSETQRNKGNFPGRFSGRQFSNSRSEMNVSTLELGDSALYLCASSLRGARAGYEQYFGPGTRLTVT.

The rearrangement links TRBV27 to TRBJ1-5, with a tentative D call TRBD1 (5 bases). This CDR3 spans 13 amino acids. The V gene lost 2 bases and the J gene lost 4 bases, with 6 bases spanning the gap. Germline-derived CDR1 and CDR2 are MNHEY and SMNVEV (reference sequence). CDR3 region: CASSLQGNQPQHF. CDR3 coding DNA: TGTGCCAGCAGTTTACAGGGAAATCAGCCCCAGCATTTT.

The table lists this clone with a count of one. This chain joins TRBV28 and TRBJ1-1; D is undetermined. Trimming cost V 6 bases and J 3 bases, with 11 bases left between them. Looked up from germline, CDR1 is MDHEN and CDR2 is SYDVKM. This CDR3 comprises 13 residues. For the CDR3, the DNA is TGTGCCAGCAGGGAGGACGAGTACACTGAAGCTTTCTTT. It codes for CASREDEYTEAFF.

The CDR3 region is CASIGVAGVRETQYF. For the CDR3, the DNA is TGTGCCAGCATCGGGGTAGCGGGAGTAAGAGAGACCCAGTACTTC. J is TRBJ2-5 and V is TRBV2, with TRBD2 identical over 9 bases. V lost 7 bases, J lost 4 bases, and 10 bases stayed unmatched. Per the germline V gene, CDR1 is SNHLY and CDR2 is FYNNEI. The CDR3 covers 15 residues.

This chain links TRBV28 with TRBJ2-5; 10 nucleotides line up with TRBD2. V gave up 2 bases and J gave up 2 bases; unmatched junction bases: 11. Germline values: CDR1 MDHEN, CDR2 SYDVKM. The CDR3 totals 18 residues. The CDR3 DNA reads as TGTGCCAGCAGTTTAGCTGCTAGCGGGAGAGGGCGGCAAGAGACCCAGTACTTC. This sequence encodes CASSLAASGRGRQETQYF.

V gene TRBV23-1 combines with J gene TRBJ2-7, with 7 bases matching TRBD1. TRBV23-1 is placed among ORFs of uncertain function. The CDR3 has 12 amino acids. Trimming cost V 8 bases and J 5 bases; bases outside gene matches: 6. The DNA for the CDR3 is TGCGCCAGCCTGACAGGGTTCCACGAGCAGTACGTC. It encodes CASLTGFHEQYV.

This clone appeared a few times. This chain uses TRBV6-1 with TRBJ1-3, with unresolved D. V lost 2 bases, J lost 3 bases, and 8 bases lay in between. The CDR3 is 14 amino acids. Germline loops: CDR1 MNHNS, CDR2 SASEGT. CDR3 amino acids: CASSEFNLGNTIYF. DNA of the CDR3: TGTGCCAGCAGTGAATTTAATCTTGGAAACACCATATATTTT.

CDR3 protein: CASNLDRGEQFF. CDR3 DNA: TGTGCCAGCAATCTGGACAGGGGAGAGCAGTTCTTC. The chain carries TRBV6-6 and TRBJ2-1, with 9 bases that match TRBD1. The CDR3 covers 12 residues. Trimming at V came to 7 bases and at J to 10 bases, leaving 5 bases not matched to a gene. Germline V gene data show CDR1 as MNHNY and CDR2 as SVGAGI (reference sequence).

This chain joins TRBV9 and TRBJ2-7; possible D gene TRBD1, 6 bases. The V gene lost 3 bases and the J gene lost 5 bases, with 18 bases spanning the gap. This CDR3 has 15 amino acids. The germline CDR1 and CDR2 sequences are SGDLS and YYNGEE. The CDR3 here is CASSAGDVPGDEQYV. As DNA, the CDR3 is TGTGCCAGCAGCGCCGGGGATGTTCCAGGGGACGAGCAGTACGTC.

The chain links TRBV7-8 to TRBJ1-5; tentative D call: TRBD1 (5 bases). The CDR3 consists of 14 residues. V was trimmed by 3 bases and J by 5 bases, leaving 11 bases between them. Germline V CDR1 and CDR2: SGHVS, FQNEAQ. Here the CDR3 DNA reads TGTGCCAGCAGCTTCCAGGGTAAGGATCAGCCCCAGCATTTT. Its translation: CASSFQGKDQPQHF. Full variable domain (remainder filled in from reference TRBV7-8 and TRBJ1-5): GAGVSQSPRYKVAKRGQDVALRCDPISGHVSLFWYQQALGQGPEFLTYFQNEAQLDKSGLPSDRFFAERPEGSVSTLKIQRTQQEDSAVYLCASSFQGKDQPQHFGDGTRLSIL.

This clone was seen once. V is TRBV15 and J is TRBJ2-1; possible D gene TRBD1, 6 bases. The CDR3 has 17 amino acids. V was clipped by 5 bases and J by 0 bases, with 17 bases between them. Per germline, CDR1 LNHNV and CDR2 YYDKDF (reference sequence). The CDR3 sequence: CATSRDILRDSYNEQFF. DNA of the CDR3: TGTGCCACCAGCCGGGACATTCTTAGGGACTCCTACAATGAGCAGTTCTTC.

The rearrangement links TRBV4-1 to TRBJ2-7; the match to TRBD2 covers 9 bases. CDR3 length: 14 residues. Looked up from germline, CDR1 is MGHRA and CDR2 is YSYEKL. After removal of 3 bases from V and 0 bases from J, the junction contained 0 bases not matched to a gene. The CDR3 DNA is TGCGCCAGCAGCCAGACTAGCGGCTCCTACGAGCAGTACTTC. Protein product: CASSQTSGSYEQYF.

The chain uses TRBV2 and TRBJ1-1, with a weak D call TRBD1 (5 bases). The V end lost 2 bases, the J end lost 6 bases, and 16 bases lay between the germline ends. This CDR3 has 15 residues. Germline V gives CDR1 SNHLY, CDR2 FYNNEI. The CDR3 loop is CASSEPTGGRSEAFF. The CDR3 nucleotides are TGTGCCAGCAGTGAACCTACGGGGGGGAGGTCTGAAGCTTTCTTT.

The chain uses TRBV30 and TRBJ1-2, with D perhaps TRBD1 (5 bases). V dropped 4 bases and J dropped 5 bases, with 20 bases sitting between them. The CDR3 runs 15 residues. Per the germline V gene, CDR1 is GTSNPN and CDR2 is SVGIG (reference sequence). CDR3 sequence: CAWNPGPLESYGYTF. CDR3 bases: TGTGCCTGGAACCCAGGGCCCCTCGAATCGTATGGCTACACCTTC.

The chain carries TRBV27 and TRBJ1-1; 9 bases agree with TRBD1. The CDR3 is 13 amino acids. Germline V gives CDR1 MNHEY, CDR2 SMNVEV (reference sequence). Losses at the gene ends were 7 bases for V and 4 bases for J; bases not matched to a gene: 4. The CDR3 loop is CASTKDRGTEAFF. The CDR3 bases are TGTGCCAGCACCAAGGACAGGGGCACTGAAGCTTTCTTT.

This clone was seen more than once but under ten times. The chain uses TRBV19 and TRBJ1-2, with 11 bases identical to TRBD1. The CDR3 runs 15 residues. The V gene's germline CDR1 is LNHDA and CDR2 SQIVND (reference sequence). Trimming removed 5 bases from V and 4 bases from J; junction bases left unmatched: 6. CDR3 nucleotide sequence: TGTGCCAGTAGTCCGGCGGGGACAGGGGGCTATGGCTACACCTTC. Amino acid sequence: CASSPAGTGGYGYTF. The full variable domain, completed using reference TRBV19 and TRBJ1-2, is DGGITQSPKYLFRKEGQNVTLSCEQNLNHDAMYWYRQDPGQGLRLIYYSQIVNDFQKGDIAEGYSVSREKKESFPLTVTSAQKNPTAFYLCASSPAGTGGYGYTFGSGTRLTVV.

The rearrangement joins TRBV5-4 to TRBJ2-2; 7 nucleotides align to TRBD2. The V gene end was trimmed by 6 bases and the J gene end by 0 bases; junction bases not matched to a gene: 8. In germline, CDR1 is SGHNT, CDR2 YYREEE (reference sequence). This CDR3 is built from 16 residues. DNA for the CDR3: TGTGCCAGCAAGTCGGGCGGGGGAGCGAACACCGGGGAGCTGTTTTTT. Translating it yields CASKSGGGANTGELFF.

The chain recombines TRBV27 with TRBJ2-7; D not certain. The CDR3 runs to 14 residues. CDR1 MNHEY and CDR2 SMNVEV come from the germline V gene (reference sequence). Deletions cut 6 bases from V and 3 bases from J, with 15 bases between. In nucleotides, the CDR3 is TGTGCCAGCAGCCGCGGATCAACATTCTACGAGCAGTACTTC. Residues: CASSRGSTFYEQYF.

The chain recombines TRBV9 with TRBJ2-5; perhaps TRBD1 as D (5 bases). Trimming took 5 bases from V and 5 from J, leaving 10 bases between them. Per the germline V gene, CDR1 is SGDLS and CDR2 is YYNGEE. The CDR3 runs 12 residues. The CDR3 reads CASSSGRETQYF. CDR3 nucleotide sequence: TGTGCCAGCAGTTCAGGGCGGGAGACCCAGTACTTC.

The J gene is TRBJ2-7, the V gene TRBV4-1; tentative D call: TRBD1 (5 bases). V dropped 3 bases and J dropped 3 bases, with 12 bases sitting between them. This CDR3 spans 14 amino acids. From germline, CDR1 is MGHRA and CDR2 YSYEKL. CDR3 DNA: TGCGCCAGCAGCCAGGGGCAGGCCTACTACGAGCAGTACTTC. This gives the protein CASSQGQAYYEQYF.

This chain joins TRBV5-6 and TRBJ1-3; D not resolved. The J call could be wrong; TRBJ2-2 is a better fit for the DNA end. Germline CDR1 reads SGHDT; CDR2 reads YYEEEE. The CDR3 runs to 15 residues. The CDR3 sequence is CASSLSRKNTGELFF. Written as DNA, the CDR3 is TGTGCCAGCAGCCTTTCCAGAAAGAACACCGGGGAGCTGTTTTTT.

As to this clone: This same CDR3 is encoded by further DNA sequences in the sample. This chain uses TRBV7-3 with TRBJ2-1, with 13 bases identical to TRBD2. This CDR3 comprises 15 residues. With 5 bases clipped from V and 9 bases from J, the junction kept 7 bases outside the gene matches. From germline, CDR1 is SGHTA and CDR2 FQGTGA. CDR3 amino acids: CASSLLAGGPGEQFF. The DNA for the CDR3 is TGTGCCAGCAGCCTACTAGCGGGAGGGCCTGGTGAGCAGTTCTTC.

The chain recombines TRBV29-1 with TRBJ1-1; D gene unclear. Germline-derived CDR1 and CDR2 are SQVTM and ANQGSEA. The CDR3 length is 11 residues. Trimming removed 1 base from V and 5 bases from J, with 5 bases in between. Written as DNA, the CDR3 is TGCAGCGTTGAAGGGAGTACTGAAGCTTTCTTT. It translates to CSVEGSTEAFF.

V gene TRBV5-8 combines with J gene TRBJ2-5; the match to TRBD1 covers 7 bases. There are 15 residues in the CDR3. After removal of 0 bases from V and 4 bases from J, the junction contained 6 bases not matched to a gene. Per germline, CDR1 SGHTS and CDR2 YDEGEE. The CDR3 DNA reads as TGTGCCAGCAGCTTGGCCGGGGCAGGGGGAGAGACCCAGTACTTC. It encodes CASSLAGAGGETQYF.

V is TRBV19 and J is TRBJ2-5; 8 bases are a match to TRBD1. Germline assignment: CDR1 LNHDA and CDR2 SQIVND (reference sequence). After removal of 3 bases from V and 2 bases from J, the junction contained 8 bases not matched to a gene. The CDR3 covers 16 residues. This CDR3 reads CASSITGGRGQETQYF. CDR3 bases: TGTGCCAGTAGTATTACAGGGGGGAGAGGGCAAGAGACCCAGTACTTC.

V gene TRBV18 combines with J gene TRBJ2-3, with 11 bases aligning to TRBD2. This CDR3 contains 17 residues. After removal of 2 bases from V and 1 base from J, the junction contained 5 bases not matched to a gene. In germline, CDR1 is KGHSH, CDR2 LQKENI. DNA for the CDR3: TGTGCCAGCTCACCAGTAGCGGGAGGGCCAGGCACAGATACGCAGTATTTT. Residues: CASSPVAGGPGTDTQYF.

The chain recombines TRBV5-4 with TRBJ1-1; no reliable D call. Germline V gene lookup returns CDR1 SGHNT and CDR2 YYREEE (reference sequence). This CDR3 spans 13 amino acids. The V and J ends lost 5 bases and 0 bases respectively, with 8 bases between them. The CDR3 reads CASRFGVNTEAFF. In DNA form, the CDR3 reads TGTGCCAGCAGATTCGGAGTGAACACTGAAGCTTTCTTT.